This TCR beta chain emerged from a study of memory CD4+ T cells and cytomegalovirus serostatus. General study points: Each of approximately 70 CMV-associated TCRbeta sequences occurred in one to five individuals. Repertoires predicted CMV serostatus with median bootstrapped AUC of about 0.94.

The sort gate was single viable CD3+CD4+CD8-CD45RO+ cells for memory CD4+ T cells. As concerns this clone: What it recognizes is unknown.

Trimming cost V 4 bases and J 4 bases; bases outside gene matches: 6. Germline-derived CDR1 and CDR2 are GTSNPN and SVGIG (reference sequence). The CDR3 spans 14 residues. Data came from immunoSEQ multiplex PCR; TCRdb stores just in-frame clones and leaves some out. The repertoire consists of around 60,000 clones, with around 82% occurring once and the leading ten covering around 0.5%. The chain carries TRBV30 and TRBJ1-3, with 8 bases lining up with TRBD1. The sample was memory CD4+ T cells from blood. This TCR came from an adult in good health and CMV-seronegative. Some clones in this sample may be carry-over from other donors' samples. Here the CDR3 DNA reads TGTGCCTGGAATCGGGGGACAGGCGGAAACACCATATATTTT. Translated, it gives CAWNRGTGGNTIYF.